The sequence of this TCR beta chain was determined in a study of T cells in Graves' hyperthyroidism and ophthalmopathy. Criteria for exclusion of patients were uncontrolled infection, other autoimmune disease, pregnancy or lactation. For the diagnoses, clinical symptoms, serum thyroxine and TRAb, thyroid ultrasound and orbital computed tomography were used. Overall study results and limits: Ophthalmopathy was predicted by the model a median of about 6.5 months ahead of onset.

Trimming took 0 bases from V and 5 from J; bases not matched to a gene: 4. This CDR3 is built from 15 residues. Germline CDR1 MNHEY, CDR2 SVGAGI. The sample holds a few counts of this clonotype. The antigen is unknown. It was RNA transcripts that yielded the amplified TCR beta CDR3 regions. The HTBI set primed first-round TCR CDR3 RT-PCR. TCRdb fed the multiplex PCR reads into MiXCR, producing one record per CDR3 protein. The table records roughly 500,000 distinct CDR3 sequences, about 43% of them present only once. This TCR derives from an adult woman with Graves' disease, either hyperthyroidism or ophthalmopathy (not recorded which). V and J are TRBV6-5 and TRBJ2-7, with 10 bases fitting TRBD1. The specimen was peripheral blood or thyroid tissue (not recorded which). Written as DNA, the CDR3 is TGTGCCAGCAGTTACTCGACAGGGGGCCTAAACGAGCAGTACTTC. Translating gives CASSYSTGGLNEQYF.